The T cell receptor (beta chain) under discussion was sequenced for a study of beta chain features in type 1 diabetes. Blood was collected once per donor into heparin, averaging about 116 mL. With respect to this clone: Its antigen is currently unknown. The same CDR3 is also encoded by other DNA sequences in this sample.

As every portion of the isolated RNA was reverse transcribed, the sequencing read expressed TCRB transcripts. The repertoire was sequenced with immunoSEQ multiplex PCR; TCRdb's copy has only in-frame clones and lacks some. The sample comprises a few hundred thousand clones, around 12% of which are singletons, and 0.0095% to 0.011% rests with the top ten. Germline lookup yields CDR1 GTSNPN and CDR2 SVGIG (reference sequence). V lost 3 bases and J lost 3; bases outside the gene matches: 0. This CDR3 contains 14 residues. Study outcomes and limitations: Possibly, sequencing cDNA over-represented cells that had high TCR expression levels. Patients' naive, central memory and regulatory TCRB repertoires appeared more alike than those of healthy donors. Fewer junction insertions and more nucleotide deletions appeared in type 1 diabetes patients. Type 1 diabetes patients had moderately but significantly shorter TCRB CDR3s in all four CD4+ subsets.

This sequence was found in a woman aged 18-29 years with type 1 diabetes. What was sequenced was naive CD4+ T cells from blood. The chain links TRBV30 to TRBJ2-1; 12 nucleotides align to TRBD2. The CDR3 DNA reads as TGTGCCTGGAGGGGACTAGCGGGCTACAATGAGCAGTTCTTC. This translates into CAWRGLAGYNEQFF.